Listed below are T cell receptor beta chains from one sample, sequenced in a study of metastatic and nonmetastatic thyroid tumors. TCRdb ran MiXCR on the PCR reads. The table lists about 13,000 clones, 25% to 40% of them singletons, with about 12% in the top ten. Input material: tumor tissue. The receptors were gathered from a male donor with papillary thyroid cancer or a benign thyroid nodule (not recorded which). Some clones in this sample may be carry-over from other donors' samples. The CDR3 runs from the conserved cysteine through the conserved F or W. A D gene is named only where the DNA matches it firmly. Clone size, where shown, is once, few, many, or a class for clones that have expanded.

J: TRBJ1-1; D: -; V: TRBV30; size: -; CDR3: CAWQTLNTEAFF; DNA: TGTGCCTGGCAAACACTGAACACTGAAGCTTTCTTT
J: TRBJ1-3; D: -; V: TRBV3-1; size: medium-sized; CDR3: CATKASGNTIYF; DNA: TGTGCTACGAAGGCCTCTGGAAACACCATATATTTT
J: TRBJ2-7; D: TRBD1; V: TRBV10-2; size: few; CDR3: CASSEPGTGDPYEQYF; DNA: TGCGCCAGCAGTGAGCCCGGGACAGGTGACCCCTACGAGCAGTACTTC
J: TRBJ2-7; D: TRBD1; V: TRBV16; size: few; CDR3: CASSQSIPGQGSYEQYF; DNA: TGTGCCAGCAGCCAATCGATCCCTGGACAGGGCTCCTACGAGCAGTACTTC
J: TRBJ1-2; D: -; V: TRBV6-6; size: few; CDR3: CASSYSRPANYGYTF; DNA: TGTGCCAGCAGTTACTCGAGGCCCGCTAACTATGGCTACACCTTC
J: TRBJ2-1; D: -; V: TRBV28; size: few; CDR3: CASSSLGGALYNEQFF; DNA: TGTGCCAGCAGCTCCTTGGGGGGGGCCCTTTACAATGAGCAGTTCTTC
J: TRBJ2-1; D: TRBD1; V: TRBV20-1; size: -; CDR3: CSAPQGGQGRNEQFF; DNA: TGCAGTGCACCACAAGGGGGACAGGGAAGGAATGAGCAGTTCTTC
J: TRBJ2-7; D: -; V: TRBV28; size: -; CDR3: CASSEPPGGQSYEQYF; DNA: TGTGCCAGCAGCGAACCGCCAGGAGGCCAGTCCTACGAGCAGTACTTC
J: TRBJ2-2; D: TRBD1; V: TRBV10-3; size: -; CDR3: CAIRFGTGTGELFF; DNA: TGTGCCATCCGTTTTGGGACAGGGACCGGGGAGCTGTTTTTT
J: TRBJ1-5; D: TRBD1; V: TRBV19; size: -; CDR3: CASSGTGGGQPQHF; DNA: TGTGCCAGTTCCGGGACAGGGGGCGGTCAGCCCCAGCATTTT
J: TRBJ2-7; D: TRBD1; V: TRBV19; size: few; CDR3: CASSRDRSYEQYF; DNA: TGTGCCAGTAGCCGGGACAGGTCCTACGAGCAGTACTTC
J: TRBJ2-7; D: -; V: TRBV7-6; size: medium-sized; CDR3: CASSPLAQTYEQYF; DNA: TGTGCCAGCAGCCCCCTTGCGCAGACCTACGAGCAGTACTTC
J: TRBJ1-2; D: TRBD1; V: TRBV28; size: -; CDR3: CASSSILRDRRNYGYTF; DNA: TGTGCCAGCAGTTCCATCCTCCGGGACAGGCGTAACTATGGCTACACCTTC
J: TRBJ2-7; D: TRBD2; V: TRBV20-1; size: medium-sized; CDR3: CSTRPTTSGATYEQYF; DNA: TGCAGTACCAGACCCACTACTAGCGGAGCAACCTACGAGCAGTACTTC
J: TRBJ2-7; D: -; V: TRBV6-2/TRBV6-3; size: -; CDR3: CASRDVGLPSYEQYF; DNA: TGTGCCAGCAGGGACGTGGGACTGCCCTCCTACGAGCAGTACTTC
J: TRBJ2-2; D: TRBD1; V: TRBV5-1; size: -; CDR3: CASSLEVSQGAITGELFF; DNA: TGCGCCAGCAGCTTGGAAGTTTCCCAGGGGGCCATCACCGGGGAGCTGTTTTTT
J: TRBJ2-1; D: TRBD2; V: TRBV20-1; size: medium-sized; CDR3: CSARTSGGYSSYNEQFF; DNA: TGCAGTGCTCGTACTAGCGGGGGCTATAGCTCCTACAATGAGCAGTTCTTC
J: TRBJ2-5; D: TRBD1; V: TRBV20-1; size: -; CDR3: CSARVHRDRGGETQYF; DNA: TGCAGTGCTAGAGTACACCGGGACAGGGGTGGAGAGACCCAGTACTTC
J: TRBJ2-7; D: -; V: TRBV28; size: medium-sized; CDR3: CASSLGAYEQYF; DNA: TGTGCCAGCAGTTTGGGGGCCTACGAGCAGTACTTC
J: TRBJ2-5; D: TRBD1; V: TRBV24-1; size: many; CDR3: CATSDRGTGTNQETQYF; DNA: TGTGCCACCAGTGACCGCGGGACAGGGACCAACCAAGAGACCCAGTACTTC
J: TRBJ2-1; D: -; V: TRBV12-3/TRBV12-4; size: medium-sized; CDR3: CASSRASYNEQFF; DNA: TGTGCCAGCAGTCGGGCCTCCTACAATGAGCAGTTCTTC
J: TRBJ2-5; D: -; V: TRBV18; size: -; CDR3: CASSTGTQETQYF; DNA: TGTGCCAGCTCGACCGGGACGCAAGAGACCCAGTACTTC
J: TRBJ2-1; D: -; V: TRBV20-1; size: -; CDR3: CSARDPGLSYNEQFF; DNA: TGCAGTGCTAGAGATCCAGGCCTCTCCTACAATGAGCAGTTCTTC
J: TRBJ2-7; D: TRBD2; V: TRBV4-3; size: medium-sized; CDR3: CASSQVLADSSYEQYF; DNA: TGCGCCAGCAGCCAAGTACTAGCGGACAGCTCCTACGAGCAGTACTTC
J: TRBJ2-3; D: -; V: TRBV27; size: few; CDR3: CASSSAGLGDTQYF; DNA: TGTGCCAGCAGTTCCGCGGGTTTGGGAGATACGCAGTATTTT
J: TRBJ1-2; D: -; V: TRBV20-1; size: once; CDR3: CSATPGQGYGYTF; DNA: TGCAGTGCGACCCCTGGGCAGGGCTATGGCTACACCTTC
J: TRBJ2-1; D: TRBD2; V: TRBV7-3; size: many; CDR3: CASSPGTSGRGLSDEQFF; DNA: TGTGCCAGCAGCCCCGGGACTAGCGGGAGGGGTCTTAGCGATGAGCAGTTCTTC
J: TRBJ2-1; D: -; V: TRBV19; size: -; CDR3: CASSLDYDIYNEQFF; DNA: TGTGCCAGTAGCCTCGACTACGACATTTACAATGAGCAGTTCTTC
J: TRBJ2-7; D: -; V: TRBV30; size: -; CDR3: CAWSPSFYEQYF; DNA: TGTGCCTGGAGTCCTAGCTTCTACGAGCAGTACTTC
J: TRBJ2-1; D: TRBD2; V: TRBV7-7; size: -; CDR3: CASSLAETSGRAREQFF; DNA: TGTGCTAGCAGCTTAGCCGAGACTAGCGGGAGGGCGCGTGAGCAGTTCTTC
J: TRBJ2-3; D: TRBD2; V: TRBV7-6; size: -; CDR3: CASSRTSGRRTDTQYF; DNA: TGTGCCAGCAGCCGGACTAGCGGGAGGCGCACAGATACGCAGTATTTT
J: TRBJ2-7; D: TRBD1; V: TRBV6-1; size: few; CDR3: CASSLGPGQVTYEQYF; DNA: TGTGCCAGCAGTTTGGGGCCGGGACAGGTTACCTACGAGCAGTACTTC
J: TRBJ2-7; D: TRBD1; V: TRBV11-3; size: -; CDR3: CASSPGTGATYEQYF; DNA: TGTGCCAGCAGCCCAGGGACAGGGGCGACCTACGAGCAGTACTTC